This T cell receptor (beta chain) was obtained from a study of long-term antiretroviral therapy in people with HIV (dated by TCRdb to 2022 to 2024). Some background on the complete study: Collection of the earliest samples took place about a decade ahead of the 2015 WHO recommendation for immediate ART, at a time when ART was typically delayed until CD4 counts fell. The cohort contributed about 190 cryopreserved PBMC samples from around 33 adults with confirmed HIV infection, collected serially over a mean of 6 years (range 1-12). Among the approximately 30 participants with HIV, over nine were female. A retrospective serial study tested whether changes in peripheral blood TRB repertoire composition and diversity were associated with ART initiation and durable HIV suppression. Test extractions of a monoclonal T-cell line alongside some 35 polyclonal samples showed no cross-contamination during QIAcube processing. What the research found in general, with its limitations: Owing to limited PBMC availability, only the TCR beta chain was sequenced, without alpha chain pairing. Expanded TRB clones identified before ART initiation dominated the repertoire at all time points, although this dominance fluctuated and declined in many PLHIV after ART. Narrower CDR3 length ranges were observed in HIV repertoires than in controls, and an antigen-experienced repertoire with only a slight naive shift after ART was suggested by the network structure. Inferences about post-ART repertoire changes are limited because no data were available on ART adherence, viral resistance or therapy changes. Because pre-ART samples had limited cell numbers, profiling was done on unsorted PBMC rather than on sorted CD4+ and CD8+ T cells. A significant increase in TRB diversity was found to be associated with ART initiation, although TRB diversity was observed to remain significantly below that of transplant donor controls even after long-term ART. The samples span the years 2004 to 2017, and the ART regimens used at that time may not be as effective as current regimens.

A note on this clone: Its cognate antigen has yet to be identified. Per-base quality was not reported, and no clone a single base away is much larger than it.

The immunoSEQ hsTCRB v3.0 assay was used at survey level resolution for TRB variable region sequencing. The targeted TRB sequencing depth was about 40,000-55,000 T-cell genomes per sample. Pooled TRB libraries were sequenced on an Illumina MiSeq with a v3 150-cycle kit. On the authors' methods: Repertoire analysis ran in R within a reproducible Nextflow workflow covering QC, data transformation and analysis. Custom analyses were implemented in LymphoSeq2, an R package for AIRR-Seq data exploration. A few samples yielding fewer than 5000 total TRB sequences were excluded, leaving more than 150 analyzed HIV repertoires. Among the approximately 180 HIV repertoires that were kept, roughly 58 were collected before ART initiation and more than 120 were collected after ART initiation. Repertoires were downsampled to 5000 TRB nucleotide sequences, with summary statistics averaged over 100 downsampling iterations. Only TRB sequences with CDR3 regions of at least seven amino acids were retained for analysis. Diversity was assessed using a clonality score derived from Shannon entropy and using the Gini coefficient. In the repertoire networks, any two of the top 5000 CDR3 amino acid sequences were connected whenever the two sequences differed by an edit distance of one. For TRB CDR3 amino acid sequences, antigen specificity groups and MHC restriction were predicted with GLIPH2. To flag known associations with CMV, EBV, HIV or tissue antigens, CDR3 amino acid sequences were compared against VDJdb and McPAS-TCR. Pre-ART, post-ART and control groups were compared with Wilcoxon signed-rank tests and Holm-Bonferroni correction. As stored in TCRdb, this immuneACCESS dataset retains in-frame rearrangements with V and J assigned. A fraction of the clones does not appear; measured against another copy, unresolved V genes explain less than half of the discrepancy, and the remainder lacks a known reason. V and J calls and clone size are given by that table; D and trimming were obtained from the DNA. This sample lists more than 20,000 clones; approximately 82% were detected once. The ten top clones hold 5.1% of the sample.

To be included, a participant needed at least one PBMC sample from before ART initiation plus at least two post-ART samples. Every participant with HIV received treatment in the United States of America. Before DNA extraction, cryopreserved samples of 1-10 million PBMC were thawed and then washed. At the time of the earliest PBMC sample, participants with HIV were aged between about 20 and 54 years. PBMC samples from each participant spanned 1-4 timepoints before ART initiation and 2-8 timepoints after ART initiation, with a median of 7 samples. Serial HIV viral load, CD4+ T-cell count, ART history and demographic data were obtained for every participant. Genomic DNA was extracted from unsorted PBMC with a Qiagen kit on a QIAcube, processed in batches of 12 samples. The source of this sequence is a man between 18 and 35 years old with HIV. The sequences come from unsorted PBMCs, collected 3 years after starting antiretroviral therapy.

The DNA reads TGCGCCAGCAGCTTGGGTCCTATATCAGGAGGCACGCAGTATTTT. It is translated as CASSLGPISGGTQYF. The chain was built from TRBV5-1 and TRBJ2-3, and TRBD2 may be the D gene, going by 5 matching bases. The trim is 0 bases for V and 9 bases for J, with a gap of 17 bases between the germline ends. The CDR3 sequence holds 15 residues, the cysteine and phenylalanine included. This entry keeps only the CDR3 DNA: 45 bases, framed from base 1. Based on the germline V gene, the CDR1 and CDR2 sequences are SGHRS and YFSETQ.